The 8 T cell receptor beta chains presented below share a single source sample, sequenced in a study of regulatory T cells in long-lasting Graves disease. Investigators prepared the TCR beta libraries by applying iRepertoire HTBI primers and Arm-PCR of CDR3 regions. MiXCR was run by TCRdb on the multiplex PCR reads, yielding one entry per CDR3 protein. The table shows hundreds of thousands of distinct CDR3 sequences, with 16% occurring only once. Time point reported: newly diagnosed GD, antithyroid drugs for less than 3 months. RNA isolated from PBMCs was used to make the TCR library. The sample was also reused in another study, on T cells in Graves' hyperthyroidism and ophthalmopathy.

Sequencing used peripheral blood mononuclear cells (PBMCs), obtained at new diagnosis, from a patient treated with antithyroid drugs. These receptors all come from a middle-aged man with Graves disease.

This clonotype was recorded at least ten times. This chain joins TRBV11-3 and TRBJ1-1; 8 bases line up with TRBD1. J lost 4 bases, V lost 4 bases, and 8 bases had no gene match. CDR3 length: 15 amino acids. Looked up from germline, CDR1 is SGHNT and CDR2 is YENEEA. DNA for the CDR3: TGTGCCAGCAGCTCACTGGGGACAGGTGGCACTGAAGCTTTCTTT. It codes for CASSSLGTGGTEAFF.

There are many counts of this clonotype. The rearrangement uses TRBV6-1 and TRBJ2-7; D might be TRBD1 or TRBD2, each matching 5 bases. The V end lost 3 bases, the J end lost 9 bases, and 15 bases lay between the germline ends. Germline V lookup: CDR1 MNHNS, CDR2 SASEGT. This CDR3 is 13 amino acids long. CDR3 loop: CASSDPRTGGQYF. In DNA form, the CDR3 reads TGTGCCAGCAGTGATCCCCGAACAGGAGGGCAGTACTTC.

The chain joins TRBV9 to TRBJ2-1; the D gene is possibly TRBD2 (5 bases). This CDR3 comprises 13 residues. The V gene's germline CDR1 is SGDLS and CDR2 YYNGEE. V was cut by 3 bases and J by 12 bases, with 16 bases left in between. This CDR3 reads CASSAQAGSGQFF. CDR3 nucleotide sequence: TGTGCCAGCAGCGCCCAGGCGGGCAGTGGGCAGTTCTTC.

The chain links TRBV24-1 to TRBJ2-3, with 7 positions matching TRBD1. CDR1 KGHDR and CDR2 SFDVKD come from the germline V gene. V was pared by 8 bases and J by 1 base, with 5 bases of the junction left unmatched. CDR3 length equals 14 residues. The CDR3 bases are TGTGCCACCAACACCGGACAGGGCACAGATACGCAGTATTTT. Its protein is CATNTGQGTDTQYF.

This clonotype showed up just a few times. This may come from a read error, since a much larger clone is one base off. This chain connects TRBV12-3 or TRBV12-4 to TRBJ1-1, with no clear D. The CDR3 runs 14 residues. With 7 bases removed from V and 0 bases from J, the gap between germline ends came to 12 bases. The CDR3 loop reads CASKHGRLNTEAFF. The CDR3 nucleotides read TGTGCCAGCAAACACGGGCGACTGAACACTGAAGCTTTCTTT.

In its sample, this clonotype was seen many times. The CDR3 loop is CASSLDSSDGYTF. CDR3 bases: TGCGCCAGCAGCTTGGACAGCTCCGATGGCTACACCTTC. The chain combines TRBV5-1 with TRBJ1-2; D not resolved. There are 13 residues in the CDR3. The V and J ends lost 0 bases and 6 bases respectively, with 9 bases between them. Germline V gives CDR1 SGHRS, CDR2 YFSETQ.

This clonotype was recorded many times. The chain has TRBV20-1 and TRBJ1-4, with 8 bases fitting TRBD1. The junction had 11 bases not matched to a gene; V was cut back by 3 bases and J by 8 bases. Per the germline V gene, CDR1 is DFQATT and CDR2 is SNEGSKA (reference sequence). The CDR3 extends over 15 amino acids. The CDR3 region is CSAREFWTGREKLFF. DNA of the CDR3: TGCAGTGCTAGGGAGTTTTGGACAGGGCGGGAAAAACTGTTTTTT.

This clonotype was counted only a few times. The rearrangement links TRBV6-5 to TRBJ1-5; TRBD1 agrees at 7 bases. CDR3 size: 14 residues. After removal of 2 bases from V and 9 bases from J, the junction contained 7 bases not matched to a gene. Germline values: CDR1 MNHEY, CDR2 SVGAGI. The CDR3 sequence is CASSYGQVEPPQHF. The CDR3 nucleotides read TGTGCCAGCAGTTACGGACAGGTGGAGCCGCCCCAGCATTTT.